This TCR beta chain was identified in a study of Ad26.COV2.S vaccination and SARS-CoV-2 variants. A remark on this clone: What it recognizes is unknown.

Treatment meaning: 15 to 20 received Ad26.COV2.S at low or high dose, single or two shots; about 5 received placebo; per-sample allocation not given. Repertoires come from day 63 after the first vaccine or placebo injection. Measured with immunoSEQ multiplex PCR; TCRdb has only the in-frame clones, and not every one. Of some 290,000 clones in the sample, 85% to 90% were seen once. Germline values: CDR1 WNHNN, CDR2 SYGVQD (reference sequence). V was clipped by 3 bases and J by 8 bases, with 10 bases between them. CDR3 length equals 12 residues. Findings and limits, study-wide: Possible underestimation of total T cell responses by the TCR breadth and depth analyses was noted. Spike-specific TCR breadth was greater in vaccine than placebo recipients.

This sample comprised peripheral blood, obtained in a trial of Ad26.COV2.S vaccine versus placebo. This clonotype originated in a person aged 18-60 years who received the Ad26.COV2.S COVID-19 vaccine or a placebo. The V and J genes are TRBV10-1 and TRBJ1-2; D is uncertain. CDR3 in amino acids: CASSDDPTGYTF. The CDR3 DNA reads TGCGCCAGCAGTGACGACCCGACGGGCTACACCTTC.